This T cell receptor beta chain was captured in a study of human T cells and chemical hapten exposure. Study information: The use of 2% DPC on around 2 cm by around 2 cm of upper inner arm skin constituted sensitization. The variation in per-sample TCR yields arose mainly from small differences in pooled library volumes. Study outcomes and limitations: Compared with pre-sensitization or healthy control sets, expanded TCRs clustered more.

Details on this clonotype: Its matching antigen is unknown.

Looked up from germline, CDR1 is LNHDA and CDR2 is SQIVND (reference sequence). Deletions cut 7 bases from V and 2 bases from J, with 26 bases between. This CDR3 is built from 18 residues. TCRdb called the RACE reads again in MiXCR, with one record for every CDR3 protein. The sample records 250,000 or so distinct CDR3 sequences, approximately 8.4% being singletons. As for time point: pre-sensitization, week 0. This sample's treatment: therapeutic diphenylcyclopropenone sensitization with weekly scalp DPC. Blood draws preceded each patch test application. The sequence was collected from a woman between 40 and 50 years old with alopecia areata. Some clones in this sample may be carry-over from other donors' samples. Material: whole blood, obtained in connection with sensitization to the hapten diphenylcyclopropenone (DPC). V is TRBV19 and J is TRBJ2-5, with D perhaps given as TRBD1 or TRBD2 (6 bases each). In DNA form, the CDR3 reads TGTGCCAGTATTCCCCCCAACAGGGAGGCCCAACATCAAGAGACCCAGTACTTC. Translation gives CASIPPNREAQHQETQYF.